This entry is about one T cell receptor (beta chain). V was pared by 3 bases and J by 3 bases, with 4 bases of the junction left unmatched. The germline gives CDR1 SGHRS, CDR2 YFSETQ. This CDR3 comprises 16 residues. This entry comes from a study of blood T cell repertoires in COVID-19. For the study at large: COVID-19 samples from acute and convalescent phases originated in the United States, Italy and Spain.

Authors' processing steps: Using reference gene primer amplification, nucleated cell counts were estimated. The method was immunoSEQ multiplex PCR; TCRdb's version includes in-frame clones alone and lacks a portion of them. The DNA gave D and trimming, while V, J and clone size come from that table. This table holds approximately 260,000 clones, approximately 79% found once. The genes are TRBV5-1 and TRBJ2-3; 13 bases align to TRBD2. Source material: peripheral blood. This clonotype originated in a woman older than 75 with active or convalescent COVID-19. This CDR3 reads CASSWTSGSRTDTQYF. CDR3 in DNA: TGCGCCAGCAGCTGGACTAGCGGGAGCAGGACAGATACGCAGTATTTT.